The T cell receptor beta chain under discussion was sequenced for a study of blood T cell repertoires in COVID-19. Study overall: There were acute and convalescent COVID-19 samples, and they came from the United States, Italy and Spain. Sample material is recorded as cDNA or gDNA derived from T cells, B-cell-depleted T cells, or PBMCs.

There are 12 residues in the CDR3. Germline loops: CDR1 GTSNPN, CDR2 SVGIG (reference sequence). V was trimmed by 6 bases and J by 5 bases, leaving 14 bases between them. Under the authors' procedure: Amplified reference gene primers provided the basis for estimating nucleated cell counts. The table came from immunoSEQ multiplex PCR; TCRdb's copy has only in-frame clones and leaves some out. That table gives V, J and clone size, and the DNA gave D and trimming. The profile shows some 110,000 clones, about 91% of them singletons. The rearrangement uses TRBV30 and TRBJ2-7, with a tentative D call TRBD2 (5 bases). The TCR was taken from a human donor in a cohort sampled during active COVID-19. What was sequenced was peripheral blood. The CDR3 loop reads CACAQRVDEQYF. CDR3 in DNA: TGTGCCTGCGCCCAGAGGGTCGACGAGCAGTACTTC.